This T cell receptor beta chain is from a study of cytomegalovirus exposure and HLA in healthy donors. PCR used 60 Vbeta primers and 13 Jbeta primers. This table comes from immunoSEQ multiplex PCR, and its TCRdb copy is limited to in-frame clones, with some not included. The profile shows 150,000 to 200,000 clones, approximately 80% of them singletons. The germline V gene encodes CDR1 LNHDA and CDR2 SQIVND (reference sequence). CDR3 length: 15 amino acids. The junction had 7 bases not matched to a gene; V was cut back by 7 bases and J by 1 base. This receptor was taken from a man younger than 35 in good health and CMV-seropositive. V and J are TRBV19 and TRBJ1-2, with 9 bases matching TRBD1. The sequencing input was PBMCs. The CDR3: CASTPGTGFNYGYTF. The DNA for the CDR3 is TGTGCCAGTACCCCCGGGACAGGGTTTAACTATGGCTACACCTTC.